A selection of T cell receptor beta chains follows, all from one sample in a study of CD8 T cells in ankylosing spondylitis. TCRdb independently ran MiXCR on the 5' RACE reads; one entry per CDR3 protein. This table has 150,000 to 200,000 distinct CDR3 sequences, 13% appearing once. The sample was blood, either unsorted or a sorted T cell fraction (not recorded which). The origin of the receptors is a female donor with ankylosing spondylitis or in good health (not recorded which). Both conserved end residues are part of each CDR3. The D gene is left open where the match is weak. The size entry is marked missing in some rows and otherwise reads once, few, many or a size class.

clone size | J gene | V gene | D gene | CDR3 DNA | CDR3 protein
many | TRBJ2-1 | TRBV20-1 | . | TGCAGTGCCCAGGGCCCAGCGGGTTACAATGAGCAGTTCTTC | CSAQGPAGYNEQFF
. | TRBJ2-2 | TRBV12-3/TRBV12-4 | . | TGTGCCAGCACCGGGGGCAACACCGGGGAGCTGTTTTTT | CASTGGNTGELFF
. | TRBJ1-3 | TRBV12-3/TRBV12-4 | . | TGTGCCAGCAGTTTTCTAACGTTAGTGGACCCGGGAAACACCATATATTTT | CASSFLTLVDPGNTIYF
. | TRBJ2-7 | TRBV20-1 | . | TGCAGTGCTCAGGGCCCTCACCCCCTACGGTACTTC | CSAQGPHPLRYF
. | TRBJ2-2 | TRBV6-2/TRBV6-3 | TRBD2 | TGTGCCAGCAGTTGGGCGGGAGTTCGTTCCGGGGAGCTGTTTTTT | CASSWAGVRSGELFF
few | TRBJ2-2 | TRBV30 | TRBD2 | TGTGCCTGGAGACTCGGGGGACTAGCGGGAGGCTCCACCGGGGAGCTGTTTTTT | CAWRLGGLAGGSTGELFF
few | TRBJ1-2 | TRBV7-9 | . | TGTGCCAGCAGCTTAGATACGGGGCTCTGGGGCTACACCTTC | CASSLDTGLWGYTF
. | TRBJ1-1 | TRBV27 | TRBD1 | TGTGCCTTCAGTTTAAGTGTAGGGGGCCTAACTATTAACACTGAAGCTTTCTTT | CAFSLSVGGLTINTEAFF
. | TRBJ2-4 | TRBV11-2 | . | TGTGCCAGCAGCTTAGATGGGACCCTCGGTGAGGGCAAAAACATTCAGTACTTC | CASSLDGTLGEGKNIQYF
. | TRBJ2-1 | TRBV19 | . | TGTGCCAGTAGTATTACCAACAATGAGCAGTTCTTC | CASSITNNEQFF
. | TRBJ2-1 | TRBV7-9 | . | TGTGCCAGCAGCTTAGGACAAAACGACCGGTTCTTC | CASSLGQNDRFF
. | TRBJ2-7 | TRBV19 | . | TGTGCCAGTAGGTCGGGCGGGACCTCCTACGAGCAGTACTTC | CASRSGGTSYEQYF
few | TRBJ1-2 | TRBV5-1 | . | TGCGCCAGCAGCCCAGAGGGACCTTACTATGGCTACACCTTC | CASSPEGPYYGYTF
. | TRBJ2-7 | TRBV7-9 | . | TGTGCCAGCAGCTTATCGAGCCCCTACGAGCAGTACTTC | CASSLSSPYEQYF
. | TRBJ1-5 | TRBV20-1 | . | TGCAGTGCTAGGGGGGGGGGACCAAATCAGCCCCAGCATTTT | CSARGGGPNQPQHF
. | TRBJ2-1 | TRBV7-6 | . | TGTGCCAGCAGCTTTGCGGGGACTGAGCAGTTCTTC | CASSFAGTEQFF
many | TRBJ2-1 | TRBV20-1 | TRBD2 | TGCAGTGCTCAAAGACTAGCGGGGATGTACAATGAGCAGTTCTTC | CSAQRLAGMYNEQFF
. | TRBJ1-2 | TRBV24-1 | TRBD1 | TGTGCCACCAGTGATCCCCGGCACGATCGACAGGCGACAGGGGCTGGCTACACCTTC | CATSDPRHDRQATGAGYTF
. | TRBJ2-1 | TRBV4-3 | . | TGCGCCAGCAGCCAAGATGGGGGTCCTAATGAGCAGTTCTTC | CASSQDGGPNEQFF
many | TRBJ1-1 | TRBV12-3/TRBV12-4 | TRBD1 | TGTGCCAGCAGCCCGTCGACAGGGAAATTCACTGAAGCTTTCTTT | CASSPSTGKFTEAFF
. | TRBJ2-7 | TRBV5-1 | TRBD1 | TGCGCCAGCAGCTTTTCGACAGGGGAGCGGCAGTACTTC | CASSFSTGERQYF
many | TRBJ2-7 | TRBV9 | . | TGTGCCAGCAGCGCCCGGGACATCGAGGGCGAGCAGTACTTC | CASSARDIEGEQYF
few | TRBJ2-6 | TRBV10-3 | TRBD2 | TGTGCCATCTGGGCGGGAGTAGCTGGGGCCAACGTCCTGACTTTC | CAIWAGVAGANVLTF
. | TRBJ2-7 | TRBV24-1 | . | TGTGCCACCGGTTCCCAGGGACCCTACGGAACGTACTTC | CATGSQGPYGTYF
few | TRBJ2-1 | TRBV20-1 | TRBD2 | TGCAGTGCTAGAAGGAGCGGGAGGGCCAGGATCTATGAGCAGTTCTTC | CSARRSGRARIYEQFF
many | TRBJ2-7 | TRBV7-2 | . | TGTGCCAGCAGCGGTAGTGGTTACGAGCAGTACTTC | CASSGSGYEQYF
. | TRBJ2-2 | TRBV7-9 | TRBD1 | TGTGCCAGCAGCTTCGCTACCGGGACAGTCCACACCGGGGAGCTGTTTTTT | CASSFATGTVHTGELFF
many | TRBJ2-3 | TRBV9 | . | TGTGCCAGCAGCGTAAAATCCGGTCTTTCTAGCACAGATACGCAGTATTTT | CASSVKSGLSSTDTQYF
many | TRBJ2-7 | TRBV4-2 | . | TGTGCCAGCAGCCAAGATCTTGGCGCCTACGAGCAGTACTTC | CASSQDLGAYEQYF
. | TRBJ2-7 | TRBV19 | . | TGTGCCAGTAGCAATAAAGTCCCGGGACGAGGCTCCTACGAGCAGTACTTC | CASSNKVPGRGSYEQYF
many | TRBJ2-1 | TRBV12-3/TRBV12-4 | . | TGTGCCAGCAGTTTAGGGCCAGCGTACAATGAGCAGTTCTTC | CASSLGPAYNEQFF
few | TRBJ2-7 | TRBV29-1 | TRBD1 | TGCAGCGGCGGGACAGGGAACTACGAGCAGTACTTC | CSGGTGNYEQYF
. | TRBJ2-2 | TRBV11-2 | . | TGTGCCAGCAGCTACTGGGGGAGTGGCACCGGGGAGCTGTTTTTT | CASSYWGSGTGELFF
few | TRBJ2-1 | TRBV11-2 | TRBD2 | TGTGCCAGCAGCTTAGGAATTATGATTGGGACTAGCGGCTCCTACAATGAGCAGTTCTTC | CASSLGIMIGTSGSYNEQFF
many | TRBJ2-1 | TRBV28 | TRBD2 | TGTGCCAGCAGTTTTCAACCGGGGGGCAATGAGCAGTTCTTC | CASSFQPGGNEQFF
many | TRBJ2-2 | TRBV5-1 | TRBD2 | TGCGCCAGCAGCAGACTAGCGGGAGACACCGGGGAGCTGTTTTTT | CASSRLAGDTGELFF
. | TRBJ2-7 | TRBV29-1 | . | TGCAGCGGGATCGTGGGAGGTTCGTACGAGCAGTACTTC | CSGIVGGSYEQYF
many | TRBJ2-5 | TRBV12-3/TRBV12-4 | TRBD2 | TGTGCCAGCAGTCCGGGACTAGCGGGAGGATGGAGTGAGACCCAGTACTTC | CASSPGLAGGWSETQYF
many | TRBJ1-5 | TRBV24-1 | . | TGTGCCACCAGTAGCCGGGGTCCCAATCAGCCCCAGCATTTT | CATSSRGPNQPQHF
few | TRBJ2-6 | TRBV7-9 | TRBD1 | TGTGCCAGCAGCCCCACATGGGACAGGGTAAACGTCCTGACTTTC | CASSPTWDRVNVLTF
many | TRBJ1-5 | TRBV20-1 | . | TGCAGTGCTAGAGATAAGGGAGCGAGCAATCAGCCCCAGCATTTT | CSARDKGASNQPQHF
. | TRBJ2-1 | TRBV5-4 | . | TGTGCCAGCAGCCCAATGGGGGTTAGTAATGAGCAGTTCTTC | CASSPMGVSNEQFF
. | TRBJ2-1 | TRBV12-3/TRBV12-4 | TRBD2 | TGTGCCAGCACCCATCGCGGCGGGAGTATGGGTGAGCAGTTCTTC | CASTHRGGSMGEQFF
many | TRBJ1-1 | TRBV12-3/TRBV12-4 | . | TGTGCCAGCAGTTTTTCCGGGACGGTGAACACTGAAGCTTTCTTT | CASSFSGTVNTEAFF
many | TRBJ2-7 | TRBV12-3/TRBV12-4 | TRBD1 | TGTGCCAGCAGTGCAGACAGGGGAAGCTCCTACGAGCAGTACTTC | CASSADRGSSYEQYF
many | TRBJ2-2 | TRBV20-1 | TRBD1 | TGCAGTGCTAGAGAGCCGGGACAGGGCGACACCGGGGAGCTGTTTTTT | CSAREPGQGDTGELFF
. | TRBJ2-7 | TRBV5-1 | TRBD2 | TGCGCCAGCAGCCTACCGAGGGACGTCCCGGGACTAGGCCACGAGCAGTACTTC | CASSLPRDVPGLGHEQYF
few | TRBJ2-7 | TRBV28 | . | TGTGCCAGCCATACTCCGGGACGGGTATACGAGCAGTACTTC | CASHTPGRVYEQYF
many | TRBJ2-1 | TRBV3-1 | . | TGTGCCAGCAGCCAAGAAGCCTCTGAGCAGTTCTTC | CASSQEASEQFF
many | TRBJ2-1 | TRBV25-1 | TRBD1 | TGTGCCAGCACAGGGACAGCAGCCTACAATGAGCAGTTCTTC | CASTGTAAYNEQFF
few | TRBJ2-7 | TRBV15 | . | TGTGCCACCAGCAGCCTTCTCAGGGGCTCCTCCTACGAGCAGTACTTC | CATSSLLRGSSYEQYF
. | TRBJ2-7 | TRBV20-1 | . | TGCAGTGCTAGAGATCAGGGGGGATCCTACGAGCAGTACTTC | CSARDQGGSYEQYF
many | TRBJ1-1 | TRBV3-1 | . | TGTGCCAGCAGCCTCGGCAGGGGTGGCTCGATCGGTCAAGCTTTCTTT | CASSLGRGGSIGQAFF
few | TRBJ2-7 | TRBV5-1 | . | TGCGCCAGCAGCTCGTCGTCCTCGTACGAGCAGTACTTC | CASSSSSSYEQYF
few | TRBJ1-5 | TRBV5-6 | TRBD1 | TGTGCCAGCAGCTTCGGACAGGGTAGCAATCAGCCCCAGCATTTT | CASSFGQGSNQPQHF
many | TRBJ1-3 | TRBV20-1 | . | TGCAGTGCCACTACCGGGACGGACGGAAACACCATATATTTT | CSATTGTDGNTIYF
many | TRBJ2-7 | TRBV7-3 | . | TGTGCCAGCAGCTTAGGTAGGCAGGGCGAGCAGTACTTC | CASSLGRQGEQYF
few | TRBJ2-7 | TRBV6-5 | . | TGTGCCAGCAGTTACTCGGCGGGTCCGACTTCCTACGAGCAGTACTTC | CASSYSAGPTSYEQYF
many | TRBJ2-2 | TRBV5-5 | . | TGTGCCAGCAGCCCCAGGACAGCGCGCACCGGGGAGCTGTTTTTT | CASSPRTARTGELFF
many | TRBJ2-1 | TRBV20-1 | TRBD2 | TGCAGTGCGCGAAAAGCGGGAGTGAGGTTGGATGAGCAGTTCTTC | CSARKAGVRLDEQFF